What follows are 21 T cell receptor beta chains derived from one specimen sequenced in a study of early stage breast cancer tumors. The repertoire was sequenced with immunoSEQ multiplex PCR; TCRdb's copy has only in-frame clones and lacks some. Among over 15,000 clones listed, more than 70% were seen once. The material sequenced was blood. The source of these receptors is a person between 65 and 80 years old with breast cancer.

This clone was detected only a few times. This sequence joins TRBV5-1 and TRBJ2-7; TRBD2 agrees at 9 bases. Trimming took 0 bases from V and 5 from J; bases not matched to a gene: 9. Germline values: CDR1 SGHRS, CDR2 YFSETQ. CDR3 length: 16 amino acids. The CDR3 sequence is CASSLALAGRSDEQYF. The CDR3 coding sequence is TGCGCCAGCAGCTTGGCTCTAGCGGGGAGATCGGACGAGCAGTACTTC.

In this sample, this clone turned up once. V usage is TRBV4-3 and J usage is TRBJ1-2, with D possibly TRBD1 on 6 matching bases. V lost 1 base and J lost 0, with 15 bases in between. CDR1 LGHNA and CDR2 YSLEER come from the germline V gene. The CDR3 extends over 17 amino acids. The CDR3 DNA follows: TGCGCCAGCAGCCAAGCACCCTCAGGGGTGACTAACTATGGCTACACCTTC. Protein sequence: CASSQAPSGVTNYGYTF.

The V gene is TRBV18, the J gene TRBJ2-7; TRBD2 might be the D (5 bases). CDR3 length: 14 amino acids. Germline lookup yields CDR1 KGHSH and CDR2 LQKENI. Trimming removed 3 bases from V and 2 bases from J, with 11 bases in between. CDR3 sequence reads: CASSPGVGTYEQYF. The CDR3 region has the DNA TGTGCCAGCTCACCCGGGGTGGGCACCTACGAGCAGTACTTC.

CDR3 nucleotide sequence: TGTGCCAGCAAAGCGGGACTAGTAGCAAATGAGCAGTTCTTC. Translated: CASKAGLVANEQFF. This sequence joins TRBV25-1 and TRBJ2-1; 8 nucleotides match TRBD2. Germline-derived CDR1 and CDR2 are MGHDK and SYGVNS. V shed 7 bases and J 7 bases; nucleotides not matched to a gene: 9. This CDR3 is 14 amino acids long.

The chain's CDR3 is CASSPVWAGVNQPQHF. CDR3 sequence (DNA): TGTGCCAGCTCACCTGTGTGGGCAGGCGTTAATCAGCCCCAGCATTTT. The chain recombines TRBV18 with TRBJ1-5; D remains ambiguous. The CDR3 covers 16 residues. From germline, CDR1 is KGHSH and CDR2 LQKENI. V lost 3 bases and J lost 4, with 16 bases in between.

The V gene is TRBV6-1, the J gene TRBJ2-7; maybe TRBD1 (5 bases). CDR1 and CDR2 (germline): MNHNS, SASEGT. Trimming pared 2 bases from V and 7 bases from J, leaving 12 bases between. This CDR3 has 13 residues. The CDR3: CASSERRGREQYF. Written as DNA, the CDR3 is TGTGCCAGCAGTGAAAGAAGGGGCAGGGAGCAGTACTTC.

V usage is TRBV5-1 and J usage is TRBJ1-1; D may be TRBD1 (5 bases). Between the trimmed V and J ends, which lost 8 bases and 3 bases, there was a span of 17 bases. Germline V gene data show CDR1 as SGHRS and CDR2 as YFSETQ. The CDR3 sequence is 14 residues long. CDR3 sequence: CASCITGPDTEAFF. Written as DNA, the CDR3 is TGCGCCAGTTGCATCACAGGTCCCGACACTGAAGCTTTCTTT.

CDR3 in amino acids: CASSLPPPMNTEAFF. The DNA for the CDR3 is TGCGCCAGCAGCTTGCCCCCCCCCATGAACACTGAAGCTTTCTTT. This sequence joins TRBV5-1 and TRBJ1-1; D remains unclear. V lost 1 base, J lost 0 bases, and 10 bases lay in between. CDR1 SGHRS and CDR2 YFSETQ come from the germline V gene. This CDR3 comprises 15 residues.

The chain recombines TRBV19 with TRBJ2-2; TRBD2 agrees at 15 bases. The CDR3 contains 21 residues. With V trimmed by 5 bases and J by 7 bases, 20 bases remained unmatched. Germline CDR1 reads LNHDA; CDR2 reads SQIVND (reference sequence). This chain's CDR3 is CASSHRPGTSGGPRLDGELFF. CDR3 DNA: TGTGCCAGTAGTCACCGTCCCGGGACTAGCGGGGGGCCCCGACTGGACGGGGAGCTGTTTTTT.

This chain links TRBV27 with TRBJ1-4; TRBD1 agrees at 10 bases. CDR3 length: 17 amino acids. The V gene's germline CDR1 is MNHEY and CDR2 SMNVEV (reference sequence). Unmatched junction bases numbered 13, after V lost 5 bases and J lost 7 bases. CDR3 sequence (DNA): TGTGCCAGCAGTCTACAACCTCCGGGACAGGGGCGTGAAAAACTGTTTTTT. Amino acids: CASSLQPPGQGREKLFF.

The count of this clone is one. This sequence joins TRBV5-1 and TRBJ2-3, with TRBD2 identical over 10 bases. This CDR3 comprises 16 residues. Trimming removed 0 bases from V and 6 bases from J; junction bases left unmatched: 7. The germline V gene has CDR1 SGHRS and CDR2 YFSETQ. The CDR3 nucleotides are TGCGCCAGCAGCTTGGTGCTAGCGGGGGTAGGGGATACGCAGTATTTT. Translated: CASSLVLAGVGDTQYF.

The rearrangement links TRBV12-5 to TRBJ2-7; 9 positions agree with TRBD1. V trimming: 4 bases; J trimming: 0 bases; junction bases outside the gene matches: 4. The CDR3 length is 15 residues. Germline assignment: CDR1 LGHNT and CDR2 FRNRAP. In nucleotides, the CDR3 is TGTGCTAGTGGTTCCCCGGGACAGGGCTCCTACGAGCAGTACTTC. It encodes CASGSPGQGSYEQYF.

CDR3 in amino acids: CASSYFRQGISEQYF. The CDR3 nucleotides are TGTGCCAGCAGTTACTTCCGACAGGGAATAAGCGAGCAGTACTTC. The chain couples TRBV6-5 to TRBJ2-7; TRBD1 matches 7 bases. V lost 1 base and J lost 6; bases outside the gene matches: 9. The germline gives CDR1 MNHEY, CDR2 SVGAGI. The CDR3 spans 15 residues.

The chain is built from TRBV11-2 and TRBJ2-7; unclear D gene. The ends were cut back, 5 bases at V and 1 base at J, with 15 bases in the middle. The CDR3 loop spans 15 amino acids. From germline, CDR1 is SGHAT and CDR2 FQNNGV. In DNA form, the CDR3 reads TGTGCCAGCAGCCCCTTCCCCGGGTCTTCCTACGAGCAGTACTTC. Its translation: CASSPFPGSSYEQYF.

The CDR3 DNA sequence: TGCAGCGTTGGCCGGGGTTACTCCTACGAGCAGTACTTC. Protein: CSVGRGYSYEQYF. This rearrangement joins TRBV29-1 to TRBJ2-7, with D possibly being TRBD2 (5 bases). V gave up 4 bases and J gave up 0 bases, with 10 bases separating them. The CDR3 totals 13 residues. Germline V lookup: CDR1 SQVTM, CDR2 ANQGSEA.

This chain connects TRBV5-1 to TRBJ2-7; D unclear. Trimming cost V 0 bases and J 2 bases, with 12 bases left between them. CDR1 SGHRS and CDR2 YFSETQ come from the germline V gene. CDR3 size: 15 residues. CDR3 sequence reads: CASSLVAQPTYEQYF. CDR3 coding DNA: TGCGCCAGCAGCTTGGTTGCACAGCCAACCTACGAGCAGTACTTC.

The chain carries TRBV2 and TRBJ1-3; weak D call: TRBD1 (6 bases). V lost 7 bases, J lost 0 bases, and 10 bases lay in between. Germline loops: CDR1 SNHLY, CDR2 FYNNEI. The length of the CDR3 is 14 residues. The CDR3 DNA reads TGTGCCAGCAAAGGGGGGGTCTCTGGAAACACCATATATTTT. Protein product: CASKGGVSGNTIYF.

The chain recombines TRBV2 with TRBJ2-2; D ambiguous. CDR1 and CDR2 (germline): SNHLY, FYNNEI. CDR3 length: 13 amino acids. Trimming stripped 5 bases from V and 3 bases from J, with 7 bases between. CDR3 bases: TGTGCCAGCAGTCCCGACTACACCGGGGAGCTGTTTTTT. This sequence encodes CASSPDYTGELFF.

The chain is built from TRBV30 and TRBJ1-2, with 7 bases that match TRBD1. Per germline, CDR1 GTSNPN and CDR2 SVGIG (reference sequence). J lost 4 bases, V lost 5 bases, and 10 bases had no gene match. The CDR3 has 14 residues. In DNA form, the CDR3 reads TGTGCCTGGTCCCAGGAGAGGGACAGCTATGGCTACACCTTC. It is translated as CAWSQERDSYGYTF.

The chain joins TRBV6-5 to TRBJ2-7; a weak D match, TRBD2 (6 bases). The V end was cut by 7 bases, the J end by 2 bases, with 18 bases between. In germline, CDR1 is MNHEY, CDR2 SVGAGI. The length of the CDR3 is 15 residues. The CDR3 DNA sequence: TGTGCCAGCACCTTTGCCAACGGGGGAACCTACGAGCAGTACTTC. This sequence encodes CASTFANGGTYEQYF.

DNA of the CDR3: TGTGCCACCAGCAGAGACGGGGGGCCGGGGGCCAAAAACATTCAGTACTTC. Translating gives CATSRDGGPGAKNIQYF. This chain joins TRBV15 and TRBJ2-4; tentatively, D is TRBD2 (7 bases). There are 17 residues in the CDR3. V was cut by 0 bases and J by 1 base, with 13 bases left in between. Germline V gene lookup returns CDR1 LNHNV and CDR2 YYDKDF (reference sequence).